These 14 T cell receptor beta chains were sequenced from one sample in a study of T cells in Graves' hyperthyroidism and ophthalmopathy. What was amplified from RNA transcripts were TCR beta CDR3 regions. A set of HTBI primers served as the primers for a first-round RT-PCR of the TCR CDR3. TCRdb independently ran MiXCR on the multiplex PCR reads; one entry per CDR3 protein. The sample lists some 350,000 distinct CDR3 sequences, more than 20% occurring once. Sequencing used blood. These receptors were taken from a man aged 45-60 years with Graves' hyperthyroidism.

The chain uses TRBV6-1 and TRBJ1-4; D unresolved. The CDR3 has 14 amino acids. Per the germline V gene, CDR1 is MNHNS and CDR2 is SASEGT. The germline V and J ends were trimmed by 4 bases and 7 bases, with 13 bases remaining between them. The CDR3 region has the DNA TGTGCCAGCAGTGTGAGTGTGTGGAGTGAAAAACTGTTTTTT. Its translation is CASSVSVWSEKLFF.

V gene TRBV19 combines with J gene TRBJ1-5; D gene ambiguous. V lost 5 bases and J lost 6, with 11 bases in between. This CDR3 has 13 amino acids. Germline-derived CDR1 and CDR2 are LNHDA and SQIVND (reference sequence). The CDR3 region has the DNA TGTGCCAGTAGTCTTCAGATGATTCAGCCCCAGCATTTT. Translation gives CASSLQMIQPQHF.

Ten or more counts support this clonotype. The gene calls are TRBV29-1 and TRBJ2-1, with a tentative D call TRBD1 (5 bases). V was pared by 0 bases and J by 0 bases, with 15 bases between. The CDR3 sequence is 17 residues long. In germline, CDR1 is SQVTM, CDR2 ANQGSEA. The CDR3 protein is CSVEDQSTASSYNEQFF. The CDR3 DNA reads as TGCAGCGTTGAAGATCAATCGACAGCTAGCTCCTACAATGAGCAGTTCTTC.

This clonotype has a count of ten or more. This chain connects TRBV20-1 to TRBJ2-5; no firm D call. CDR3 length: 12 amino acids. Germline V lookup: CDR1 DFQATT, CDR2 SNEGSKA (reference sequence). V was cut by 0 bases and J by 5 bases, with 7 bases left in between. The CDR3 here is CSARDGGETQYF. The CDR3, as DNA: TGCAGTGCTAGAGATGGCGGTGAGACCCAGTACTTC.

This chain uses TRBV19 with TRBJ1-1; no clear D. V was pared by 3 bases and J by 1 base, with 12 bases between. Per the germline V gene, CDR1 is LNHDA and CDR2 is SQIVND (reference sequence). The CDR3 length is 15 residues. CDR3 sequence (DNA): TGTGCCAGTAGTATTACCGGGCGGAGGAACACTGAAGCTTTCTTT. Its protein is CASSITGRRNTEAFF. The full variable domain, in which reference TRBV19 and TRBJ1-1 provide the parts outside the CDR3, is DGGITQSPKYLFRKEGQNVTLSCEQNLNHDAMYWYRQDPGQGLRLIYYSQIVNDFQKGDIAEGYSVSREKKESFPLTVTSAQKNPTAFYLCASSITGRRNTEAFFGQGTRLTVV.

This clonotype was counted ten times or more. This chain connects TRBV12-3 or TRBV12-4 to TRBJ1-1, with D perhaps TRBD1 (6 bases). CDR3 length equals 14 residues. V was pared by 0 bases and J by 4 bases, with 9 bases between. The CDR3 reads CASSLAGGRTEAFF. CDR3 DNA: TGTGCCAGCAGTTTAGCCGGGGGGCGCACTGAAGCTTTCTTT.

This clonotype appeared a single time. The chain employs TRBV9 and TRBJ2-1, with TRBD1 as a possible D gene (5 bases). The CDR3 sequence is 15 residues long. V lost 2 bases to trimming and J lost 6 bases, with 15 bases between them. Germline V lookup: CDR1 SGDLS, CDR2 YYNGEE. CDR3 amino acids: CASSVLTVAANEQFF. The CDR3 DNA reads TGTGCCAGCAGCGTCCTGACAGTGGCGGCCAATGAGCAGTTCTTC.

The sample holds a few counts of this clonotype. CDR3 in amino acids: CASSLDFFRTLEHSATQYF. CDR3 DNA sequence: TGTGCCAGCAGCTTAGATTTCTTCCGTACACTAGAACACTCAGCTACGCAGTATTTT. V usage is TRBV11-2 and J usage is TRBJ2-3, with a tentative D call TRBD2 (5 bases). Germline CDR1 and CDR2: SGHAT and FQNNGV. The V end was cut by 0 bases, the J end by 8 bases, with 27 bases between. The CDR3 has 19 amino acids. Full variable domain (outside the CDR3, taken from reference TRBV11-2 and TRBJ2-3): EAGVAQSPRYKIIEKRQSVAFWCNPISGHATLYWYQQILGQGPKLLIQFQNNGVVDDSQLPKDRFSAERLKGVDSTLKIQPAKLEDSAVYLCASSLDFFRTLEHSATQYFGPGTRLTVL.

The V gene is TRBV28, the J gene TRBJ1-2; tentative D call: TRBD1 (6 bases). CDR3 length: 15 residues. Looked up from germline, CDR1 is MDHEN and CDR2 is SYDVKM. Trimming took off 3 bases at V and 7 bases at J, with 18 bases between the two ends. CDR3 coding DNA: TGTGCCAGCAGTTTCCCTGGTCCGAGGGGGAGTGGCTACACCTTC. Its protein product is CASSFPGPRGSGYTF.

This clonotype was seen more than once but under ten times. This sequence joins TRBV12-3 or TRBV12-4 and TRBJ1-1, with TRBD1 matching over 7 bases. The CDR3 loop spans 12 amino acids. Losses at the gene ends were 6 bases for V and 7 bases for J; bases not matched to a gene: 5. CDR3 loop: CASRGTVYEAFF. The CDR3 bases are TGTGCCAGCAGAGGGACAGTTTATGAAGCTTTCTTT.

V is TRBV7-9 and J is TRBJ2-1; 9 positions match TRBD1. The CDR3 sequence is 15 residues long. Germline V gives CDR1 SEHNR, CDR2 FQNEAQ (reference sequence). V was pared by 5 bases and J by 7 bases, with 9 bases of the junction left unmatched. This CDR3 is CASSPIPGQGNEQFF. In DNA form, the CDR3 reads TGTGCCAGCAGCCCAATTCCGGGACAGGGTAATGAGCAGTTCTTC.

In its sample, this clonotype was seen many times. The chain's CDR3 is CSARSSGIQETQYF. CDR3 DNA sequence: TGCAGTGCTAGATCTAGCGGGATACAAGAGACCCAGTACTTC. This chain connects TRBV20-1 to TRBJ2-5, with TRBD2 identical over 9 bases. The junction had 3 bases not matched to a gene; V was cut back by 2 bases and J by 2 bases. Germline assignment: CDR1 DFQATT and CDR2 SNEGSKA (reference sequence). CDR3 length: 14 amino acids.

This clonotype came up a few times. The chain is built from TRBV6-1 and TRBJ2-4, with a possible D match to TRBD2 (7 bases). Trimming removed 4 bases from V and 8 bases from J, with 18 bases in between. The CDR3 covers 15 residues. Germline V gene sequence: CDR1 MNHNS, CDR2 SASEGT. CDR3 DNA: TGTGCCAGCAGTGCTGGGAGGGAGGGGGTACACATTCAGTACTTC. Its protein product is CASSAGREGVHIQYF.

In this sample, this clonotype turned up many times. The chain carries TRBV11-2 and TRBJ2-7; TRBD2 agrees at 8 bases. The CDR3 is 16 residues long. V was clipped by 1 base and J by 6 bases; unmatched bases: 11. Germline CDR1 reads SGHAT; CDR2 reads FQNNGV. The CDR3 sequence is CASSLGERELFPEQYF. The CDR3 DNA follows: TGTGCCAGCAGCTTAGGAGAGCGGGAGCTCTTTCCCGAGCAGTACTTC.